What follows describes a single T cell receptor (beta chain). As yet, its antigen is unknown. These data originate in a study of T cell repertoires in cytomegalovirus infection. About the research overall: HLA-C-restricted CMV epitopes, recently identified, and well-studied HLA-B-restricted ones were used by the study. Public TCR beta signatures marked donors with CMV infection and the matching HLA.

TCRdb reanalysed the reads using MiXCR and keeps one entry per CDR3 protein. Of under 95,000 distinct CDR3 sequences in the sample, roughly half are singletons; the top ten hold about 92%. Study findings and constraints: In two of eight donors, the top clonotype was HLA-C-restricted CMV-specific.

The receptor's source is a human donor in good health (CMV status not recorded). Some clones in this sample may be carry-over from other donors' samples. The sample in question was CD8+ T cells from cultured PBMCs, obtained from culture after CMV antigen stimulation.

The CDR3 reads CATSTTGFNEQYF. The DNA for the CDR3 is TGTGCCACCAGCACGACAGGATTTAACGAGCAGTACTTC. This chain links TRBV15 with TRBJ2-7, with TRBD1 as a possible D gene (6 bases). Trimming stripped 4 bases from V and 5 bases from J, with 12 bases between. This CDR3 region has 13 residues. Germline lookup yields CDR1 LNHNV and CDR2 YYDKDF (reference sequence).